This T cell receptor beta chain was obtained from a study of blood T cell repertoires in COVID-19. Overall study context: Acute-phase and convalescent COVID-19 samples originated in the United States, Italy and Spain. PBMCs, B-cell-depleted T cells, or T cells were the source of the cDNA or gDNA that made up the material.

Per the authors' pipeline: From reference gene primer amplification, estimates of nucleated cell counts were derived. Generated by immunoSEQ multiplex PCR, the TCRdb table keeps only in-frame clones and is missing some. Clone size and V and J calls were adopted from that table, with D and trimming inferred from the DNA. The table includes around 150,000 clones, around 81% detected once. Germline lookup yields CDR1 SGHKS and CDR2 YYEKEE (reference sequence). This CDR3 has 15 amino acids. V was cut by 5 bases and J by 3 bases, with 15 bases left in between. This rearrangement joins TRBV5-5 to TRBJ2-1; tentatively, D is TRBD2 (5 bases). This receptor was identified in a man aged 55 to 70 with active or convalescent COVID-19. Sequencing input: peripheral blood. This CDR3 reads CASRGWASSYNEQFF. The CDR3 DNA reads TGTGCCAGCAGAGGGTGGGCTAGCAGCTACAATGAGCAGTTCTTC.